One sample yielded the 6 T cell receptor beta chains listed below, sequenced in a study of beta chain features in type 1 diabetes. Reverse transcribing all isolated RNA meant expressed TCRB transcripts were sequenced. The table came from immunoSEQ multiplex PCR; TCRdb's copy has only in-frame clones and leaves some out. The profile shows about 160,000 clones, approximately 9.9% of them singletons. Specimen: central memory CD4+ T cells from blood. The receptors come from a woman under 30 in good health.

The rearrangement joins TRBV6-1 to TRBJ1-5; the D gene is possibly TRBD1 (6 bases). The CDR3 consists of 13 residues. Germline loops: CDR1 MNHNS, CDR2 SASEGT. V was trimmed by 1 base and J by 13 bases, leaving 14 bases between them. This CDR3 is CASSEEEVGQQHF. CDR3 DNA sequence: TGTGCCAGCAGTGAAGAGGAGGTGGGACAACAGCATTTT.

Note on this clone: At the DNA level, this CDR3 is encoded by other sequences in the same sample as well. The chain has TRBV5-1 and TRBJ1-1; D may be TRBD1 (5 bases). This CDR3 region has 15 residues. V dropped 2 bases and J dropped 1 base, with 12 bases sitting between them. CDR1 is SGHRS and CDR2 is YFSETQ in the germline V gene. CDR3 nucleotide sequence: TGCGCCAGCAGCTTCCTACCTAGGGGGAACACTGAAGCTTTCTTT. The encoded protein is CASSFLPRGNTEAFF. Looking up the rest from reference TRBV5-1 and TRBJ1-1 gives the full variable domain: KAGVTQTPRYLIKTRGQQVTLSCSPISGHRSVSWYQQTPGQGLQFLFEYFSETQRNKGNFPGRFSGRQFSNSRSEMNVSTLELGDSALYLCASSFLPRGNTEAFFGQGTRLTVV.

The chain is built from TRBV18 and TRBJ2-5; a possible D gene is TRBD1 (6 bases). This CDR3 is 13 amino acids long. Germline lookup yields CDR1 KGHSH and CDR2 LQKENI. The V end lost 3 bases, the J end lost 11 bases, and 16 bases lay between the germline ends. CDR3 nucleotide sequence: TGTGCCAGCTCACCGCCAGGGGCCAGGGAGCAGTACTTC. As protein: CASSPPGAREQYF.

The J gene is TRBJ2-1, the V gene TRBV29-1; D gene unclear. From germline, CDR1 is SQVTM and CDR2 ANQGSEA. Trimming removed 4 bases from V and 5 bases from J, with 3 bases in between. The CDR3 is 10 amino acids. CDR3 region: CSVADNEQFF. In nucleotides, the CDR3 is TGCAGCGTTGCGGACAATGAGCAGTTCTTC.

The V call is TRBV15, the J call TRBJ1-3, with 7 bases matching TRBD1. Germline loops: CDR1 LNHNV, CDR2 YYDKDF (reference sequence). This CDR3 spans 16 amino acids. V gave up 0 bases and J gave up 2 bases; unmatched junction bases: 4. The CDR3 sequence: CATSRDRGTAGNTIYF. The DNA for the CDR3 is TGTGCCACCAGCAGAGATCGAGGGACAGCTGGAAACACCATATATTTT. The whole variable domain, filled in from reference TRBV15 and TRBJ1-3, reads DAMVIQNPRYQVTQFGKPVTLSCSQTLNHNVMYWYQQKSSQAPKLLFHYYDKDFNNEADTPDNFQSRRPNTSFCFLDIRSPGLGDTAMYLCATSRDRGTAGNTIYFGEGSWLTVV.

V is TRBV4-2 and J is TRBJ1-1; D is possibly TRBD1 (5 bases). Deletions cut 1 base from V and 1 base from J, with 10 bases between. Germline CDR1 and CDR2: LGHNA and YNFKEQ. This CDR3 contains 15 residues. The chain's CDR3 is CASSQALGQNTEAFF. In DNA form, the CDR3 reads TGTGCCAGCAGCCAAGCATTAGGACAGAACACTGAAGCTTTCTTT.